A selection of T cell receptor beta chains follows, all from one sample in a study of blood T cell repertoires in COVID-19. Only in-frame clones appear in the TCRdb table, and some are missing; sequencing was by immunoSEQ multiplex PCR. The sample consists of about 140,000 clones, around 86% of them appearing once. Sequencing used peripheral blood. Source of these receptors: a woman older than 75 with acute or convalescent COVID-19. CDR3s include the opening cysteine and the closing phenylalanine or tryptophan. Fields, in order: J gene, D gene, clone size, V gene, CDR3 DNA, CDR3 protein. D genes are given only for firm matches. Only part of the rows carry a size: once, few, many, or a class if the clone is expanded.

>TRBJ2-2|TRBD2|.|TRBV2
TGTGCCAGCAGGGAAACTAGCGGCGGGTTTGCCGGGGAGCTGTTTTTT
CASRETSGGFAGELFF
>TRBJ1-5|.|.|TRBV2
TGTGCCAGCAGGAAGACAGGAAATCAGCCCCAGCATTTT
CASRKTGNQPQHF
>TRBJ1-6|.|.|TRBV7-9
TGTGCCAGCAGCCGGGGAGGGATAACGAATTCACCCCTCCACTTT
CASSRGGITNSPLHF
>TRBJ2-2|TRBD2|.|TRBV11-2
TGTGCCAGCAGCTTTCTAAGCGGGAGGGCCGGACAGCTGTTTTTT
CASSFLSGRAGQLFF
>TRBJ2-1|TRBD2|few|TRBV3-1/TRBV3-2
TGTGCCAGCAGCCAATCCTGGACTAGCGGGAGGGCCTACAATGAGCAGTTCTTC
CASSQSWTSGRAYNEQFF
>TRBJ2-3|.|.|TRBV7-9
TGTGCCAGCAGCCCGACAGATACGCAGTATTTT
CASSPTDTQYF
>TRBJ1-1|TRBD1|.|TRBV9
TGTGCCAGCAGCGTCGGACAGGGGGGCACTGAAGCTTTCTTT
CASSVGQGGTEAFF
>TRBJ1-1|TRBD1|.|TRBV29-1
TGCAGCGGGTTATGGACAGGGAAAACGAACACTGAAGCTTTCTTT
CSGLWTGKTNTEAFF
>TRBJ2-3|TRBD1|.|TRBV27
TGTGCCAGCAGAGGGTTGACTTGGGACAGGGGCCCAGATACGCAGTATTTT
CASRGLTWDRGPDTQYF
>TRBJ2-7|.|.|TRBV9
TGTGCCAGCAGCGCGCGGGACCGAGCCTACGAGCAGTACTTC
CASSARDRAYEQYF
>TRBJ1-3|TRBD1|.|TRBV15
TGTGCCACCAGCAGGGAGTCAACAGGGGGCCCTGGAAACACCATATATTTT
CATSRESTGGPGNTIYF
>TRBJ2-6|.|.|TRBV29-1
TGCAGCGTCGCCGGGAGCTCTGGGGCCAACGTCCTGACTTTC
CSVAGSSGANVLTF
>TRBJ2-1|TRBD2|.|TRBV5-1
TGCGCCAGCAGCCTTAGCGGGAGGTCCTACAATGAGCAGTTCTTC
CASSLSGRSYNEQFF
>TRBJ1-2|.|.|TRBV28
TGTGCCACCCGGGTCACGGGGGAGGGTGGCTACACCTTC
CATRVTGEGGYTF
>TRBJ1-1|.|.|TRBV9
TGTGCCAGCAGCGCTGGGGGCGGGTTCACTGAAGCTTTCTTT
CASSAGGGFTEAFF
>TRBJ2-7|TRBD1|.|TRBV20-1
TGCAGTGCTAGTGATCCCGGGACAGGGCGGTACGAGCAGTACTTC
CSASDPGTGRYEQYF
>TRBJ1-1|.|.|TRBV27
TGTGCCAGCAGTTTGCGGCAGGGGTACACTGAAGCTTTCTTT
CASSLRQGYTEAFF
>TRBJ1-6|TRBD1|.|TRBV5-7
TGTGCCAGCAGCGCCGGGGAGGCAGGGGGTTCACCCCTCCACTTT
CASSAGEAGGSPLHF
>TRBJ2-3|.|.|TRBV19
TGTGCCAGTAAAGCGGACTATACAGATACGCAGTATTTT
CASKADYTDTQYF
>TRBJ2-3|.|.|TRBV7-6
TGTGCCAGCAGCTTACAGGGTACGCAGTATTTT
CASSLQGTQYF
>TRBJ2-1|TRBD1|.|TRBV5-1
TGCGCCAGCGGCCGGGACAGGGACAATGAGCAGTTCTTC
CASGRDRDNEQFF
>TRBJ2-5|TRBD1|.|TRBV10-1
TGCGCCAGCAGTGAGTCGACAGGGCCGAGCCAAGAGACCCAGTACTTC
CASSESTGPSQETQYF
>TRBJ2-1|.|.|TRBV3-1/TRBV3-2
TGTGCCAGCAGGCGAGCTGGTAGCGGTAACTACAATGAGCAGTTCTTC
CASRRAGSGNYNEQFF
>TRBJ1-2|TRBD1|.|TRBV28
TGTGCCAGCAGCTTTTTACGGCAGGGGGCGCGTGGCTACACCTTC
CASSFLRQGARGYTF
>TRBJ2-3|TRBD2|few|TRBV19
TGTGCCAGTAGTAACCGCGCGGGGGGGAACACAGATACGCAGTATTTT
CASSNRAGGNTDTQYF
>TRBJ1-6|.|.|TRBV2
TGTGCCAGCAGGGGGGGATACCGTTCACCCCTCCACTTT
CASRGGYRSPLHF
>TRBJ1-4|TRBD1|.|TRBV18
TGTGCCAGCTCACCGGACAGGGTGTATGAAAAACTGTTTTTT
CASSPDRVYEKLFF
>TRBJ2-6|.|.|TRBV7-9
TGTGCCAGCATGGACAGTCGTTTCTCTGGGGCCAACGTCCTGACTTTC
CASMDSRFSGANVLTF
>TRBJ2-1|TRBD2|.|TRBV3-1/TRBV3-2
TGTGCCAGCAGCCAAGTCGGGAGGGCCAATGAGCAGTTCTTC
CASSQVGRANEQFF
>TRBJ2-1|TRBD2|.|TRBV5-6
TGTGCCAGCATAACTAGCGGGAGAAGAACCTACAATGAGCAGTTCTTC
CASITSGRRTYNEQFF
>TRBJ1-2|TRBD1|.|TRBV6-2/TRBV6-3
TGTGCCAGCAGCCGGGACAGCTATGGCTACACCTTC
CASSRDSYGYTF
>TRBJ2-3|TRBD2|once|TRBV5-1
TGCGCCAGCAGCAAGACTAGCGGGAGTCTTACAGATACGCAGTATTTT
CASSKTSGSLTDTQYF
>TRBJ1-3|.|once|TRBV18
TGTGCCAGCTCACCTTCAGGAGGAAACACCATATATTTT
CASSPSGGNTIYF
>TRBJ2-2|TRBD2|.|TRBV6-2/TRBV6-3
TGTGCCAGCAGTTACGTTGGGAGGGCGACCGGGGAGCTGTTTTTT
CASSYVGRATGELFF
>TRBJ2-5|TRBD2|.|TRBV2
TGTGCCAGCCGGGGGGGGGCCGGAGAGACCCAGTACTTC
CASRGGAGETQYF
>TRBJ2-7|.|.|TRBV6-5
TGTGCCAGCCACAGGACCTACGAGCAGTACTTC
CASHRTYEQYF
>TRBJ2-2|TRBD2|.|TRBV10-1
TGCGCCAGCAGTCGGACTAGCGGGAGGGAGTACACCGGGGAGCTGTTTTTT
CASSRTSGREYTGELFF
>TRBJ2-1|TRBD2|.|TRBV5-1
TGCGCCAGCAGCCCGGGACTAGCGGGAGCAAATGAGCAGTTCTTC
CASSPGLAGANEQFF
>TRBJ2-3|TRBD2|.|TRBV11-2
TGTGCCAGCAGCTCGAACTTAGCGGGAGGCGTCGGGGGCACGCAGTATTTT
CASSSNLAGGVGGTQYF
>TRBJ2-2|.|.|TRBV6-2/TRBV6-3
TGTGCCAGCAGTTACCCTGGGGAGCTGTTTTTT
CASSYPGELFF
>TRBJ2-3|TRBD1|once|TRBV2
TGTGCCAGCAGGGGGGACAGGGTGGGGACAGATACGCAGTATTTT
CASRGDRVGTDTQYF
>TRBJ1-1|TRBD1|.|TRBV20-1
TGCAGTGCAGGACAGGGAAGATTAGCTTTCTTT
CSAGQGRLAFF
>TRBJ1-5|.|.|TRBV4-1
TGCGCCAGCAGCCCACAGGTCTATAGCAATCAGCCCCAGCATTTT
CASSPQVYSNQPQHF
>TRBJ2-1|TRBD2|many|TRBV9
TGTGCCAGCAGCGTAGCGGGAGGGCCCTACAATGAGCAGTTCTTC
CASSVAGGPYNEQFF
>TRBJ2-5|TRBD2|once|TRBV5-1
TGCGCCAGCAGCTTGTCACTAGCGGGAGGGCAGACCCAGTACTTC
CASSLSLAGGQTQYF
>TRBJ2-7|.|.|TRBV28
TGTGCCAGCAGTTTAACCTGGGACTCATTCTACGAGCAGTACTTC
CASSLTWDSFYEQYF
>TRBJ2-3|TRBD2|.|TRBV24-1
TGTGCCACCAGTGATTTGGAAATAGCGGGGAGCACAGATACGCAGTATTTT
CATSDLEIAGSTDTQYF
>TRBJ2-2|.|.|TRBV18
TGTGCCAGCTCAACAGGGACCGGGGAGCTGTTTTTT
CASSTGTGELFF
>TRBJ1-3|.|.|TRBV5-5
TGTGCCAGCAGCTTGGACAGAAACACCATATATTTT
CASSLDRNTIYF
>TRBJ2-5|TRBD2|.|TRBV7-8
TGTGCCAGCAGCCAATTAGCGGGGGGAGGGGAGACCCAGTACTTC
CASSQLAGGGETQYF
>TRBJ1-2|.|few|TRBV28
TGTGCCACCGACGGCAGGAACTATGGCTACACCTTC
CATDGRNYGYTF